This entry lists 14 T cell receptor beta chains sequenced from one sample in a study of T cell changes during pregnancy in multiple sclerosis. Sequencing used immunoSEQ multiplex PCR; TCRdb keeps in-frame clones, though not all of them. The sample includes approximately 90,000 clones, over 80% of them seen just once. This specimen was peripheral blood, taken after pregnancy. The receptors derive from a female donor with multiple sclerosis, enrolled in a pregnancy study.

V gene TRBV19 combines with J gene TRBJ2-3; TRBD1 aligns across 10 bases. Germline V gene data show CDR1 as LNHDA and CDR2 as SQIVND (reference sequence). This CDR3 contains 15 residues. V shed 6 bases, J shed 10 bases, and the junction held 13 bases outside the gene matches. CDR3 sequence: CASRSDRGVSGAQYF. For the CDR3, the DNA is TGTGCCAGTAGATCGGACAGGGGGGTTTCAGGTGCGCAGTATTTT.

This rearrangement joins TRBV4-3 to TRBJ1-2; tentatively, D is TRBD1 (6 bases). The CDR3 sequence is 13 residues long. Trimming took 4 bases from V and 7 from J, leaving 13 bases between them. Germline loops: CDR1 LGHNA, CDR2 YSLEER. CDR3 nucleotides: TGCGCCAGCAGCCCGCAGGGGCACGGTGGCTACACCTTC. It specifies CASSPQGHGGYTF.

J is TRBJ2-1 and V is TRBV2; possible D gene TRBD1, 6 bases. The CDR3 has 14 residues. V lost 8 bases and J 8 bases, leaving 19 bases between the germline ends. Germline lookup yields CDR1 SNHLY and CDR2 FYNNEI. The CDR3 DNA reads TGTGCCAGCCGGGTACAGGGAGACGGCGATGAGCAGTTCTTC. Its protein is CASRVQGDGDEQFF.

V is TRBV12-5 and J is TRBJ2-7; no clear D. Germline V gene lookup returns CDR1 LGHNT and CDR2 FRNRAP. Trimming removed 7 bases at V and 3 bases at J, with 13 bases between. This CDR3 region has 13 residues. The CDR3 DNA sequence: TGTGCTAGTGCCCTCGGAGATTACTACGAGCAGTACTTC. It encodes CASALGDYYEQYF.

The chain couples TRBV4-2 to TRBJ2-7; D may be TRBD2 (6 bases). The V end lost 0 bases, the J end lost 4 bases, and 10 bases lay between the germline ends. The CDR3 consists of 14 residues. Germline V gene data show CDR1 as LGHNA and CDR2 as YNFKEQ. Written as DNA, the CDR3 is TGTGCCAGCAGCCAAGAGTGGCGGGGTTACGAGCAGTACTTC. It codes for CASSQEWRGYEQYF.

This clone was counted a single time. The junction does not match germline at one end; this may be a read error. The V call is TRBV2, the J call TRBJ1-5; 10 bases line up with TRBD1. CDR1 is SNHLY and CDR2 is FYNNEI in the germline V gene. CDR3 size: 16 residues. DNA of the CDR3: TGTGCCAGCAGTAAAGCCGGGACAGGGGTAAATCAGCCCCAGCATTTT. Its protein is CASSKAGTGVNQPQHF.

J is TRBJ2-2 and V is TRBV5-1; tentatively, D is TRBD1 (7 bases). The V gene lost 6 bases and the J gene lost 6 bases, with 18 bases spanning the gap. CDR1 and CDR2 (germline): SGHRS, YFSETQ. The CDR3 spans 15 residues. For the CDR3, the DNA is TGCGCCAGCACCCTACTGACAGGGAGGCCCGGGGAGCTGTTTTTT. Translating gives CASTLLTGRPGELFF. Using reference TRBV5-1 and TRBJ2-2 for the parts outside the CDR3, the full variable domain is KAGVTQTPRYLIKTRGQQVTLSCSPISGHRSVSWYQQTPGQGLQFLFEYFSETQRNKGNFPGRFSGRQFSNSRSEMNVSTLELGDSALYLCASTLLTGRPGELFFGEGSRLTVL.

The chain recombines TRBV5-6 with TRBJ2-3; D is possibly TRBD1 (5 bases). From germline, CDR1 is SGHDT and CDR2 YYEEEE. This CDR3 is 15 amino acids long. V lost 0 bases, J lost 1 base, and 9 bases lay in between. The CDR3 coding sequence is TGTGCCAGCAGCTTGGGGGGCCCCGGCACAGATACGCAGTATTTT. This encodes CASSLGGPGTDTQYF.

This clone came up once. This chain connects TRBV5-1 to TRBJ2-3; 12 positions agree with TRBD2. Losses at the gene ends were 2 bases for V and 6 bases for J; bases not matched to a gene: 4. Germline V gene sequence: CDR1 SGHRS, CDR2 YFSETQ. The CDR3 consists of 15 residues. The CDR3 region is CASSLSSGGGDTQYF. The CDR3 DNA sequence: TGCGCCAGCAGCTTATCTAGCGGGGGGGGTGATACGCAGTATTTT.

This chain connects TRBV18 to TRBJ2-7; D is uncertain. This CDR3 region has 15 residues. Germline V gene data show CDR1 as KGHSH and CDR2 as LQKENI. The ends were cut back, 1 base at V and 2 bases at J, with 12 bases in the middle. CDR3 protein: CASSPQGTDAYEQYF. The CDR3 region has the DNA TGTGCCAGCTCACCACAAGGCACAGATGCCTACGAGCAGTACTTC. Looking up the rest from reference TRBV18 and TRBJ2-7 gives the full variable domain: NAGVMQNPRHLVRRRGQEARLRCSPMKGHSHVYWYRQLPEEGLKFMVYLQKENIIDESGMPKERFSAEFPKEGPSILRIQQVVRGDSAAYFCASSPQGTDAYEQYFGPGTRLTVT.

The rearrangement links TRBV28 to TRBJ1-5, with TRBD1 as a possible D gene (5 bases). Per germline, CDR1 MDHEN and CDR2 SYDVKM. Trimming left V 5 bases short and J 5 bases short, with 16 bases between. This CDR3 spans 15 amino acids. CDR3 residues: CASSLRDWGDQPQHF. The CDR3 coding sequence is TGTGCCAGCAGTCTCCGGGACTGGGGGGATCAGCCCCAGCATTTT. Complete variable domain (other parts from reference TRBV28 and TRBJ1-5): DVKVTQSSRYLVKRTGEKVFLECVQDMDHENMFWYRQDPGLGLRLIYFSYDVKMKEKGDIPEGYSVSREKKERFSLILESASTNQTSMYLCASSLRDWGDQPQHFGDGTRLSIL.

The count of this clone is one. At the DNA level, this CDR3 is encoded by other sequences in the same sample as well. The chain links TRBV20-1 to TRBJ2-7; D perhaps matches TRBD2 (5 bases). This CDR3 contains 11 residues. Germline CDR1 is DFQATT and CDR2 is SNEGSKA (reference sequence). The V gene lost 3 bases and the J gene lost 6 bases, with 9 bases spanning the gap. The CDR3 DNA reads as TGCAGTGCTAGGGAAGGAGGCGAGCAGTACTTC. It yields the protein CSAREGGEQYF.

This sequence joins TRBV13 and TRBJ2-2; 11 bases are a match to TRBD2. The CDR3 is made up of 15 amino acids. The trim removed 5 bases at V and 7 bases at J, leaving 6 bases unmatched. CDR1 and CDR2 (germline): PRHDT, FYEKMQ (reference sequence). For the CDR3, the DNA is TGTGCCAGCAGCCCGGGGACTAGCGGAGTCGGGGAGCTGTTTTTT. It specifies CASSPGTSGVGELFF. The whole variable domain, remainder taken from reference TRBV13 and TRBJ2-2, is AAGVIQSPRHLIKEKRETATLKCYPIPRHDTVYWYQQGPGQDPQFLISFYEKMQSDKGSIPDRFSAQQFSDYHSELNMSSLELGDSALYFCASSPGTSGVGELFFGEGSRLTVL.

J is TRBJ1-1 and V is TRBV18; the D is unclear. V lost 3 bases and J 2 bases, leaving 13 bases between the germline ends. The length of the CDR3 is 15 residues. In germline, CDR1 is KGHSH, CDR2 LQKENI. CDR3 amino acids: CASSPPGSKNTEAFF. In DNA form, the CDR3 reads TGTGCCAGCTCACCGCCCGGGTCTAAAAACACTGAAGCTTTCTTT.